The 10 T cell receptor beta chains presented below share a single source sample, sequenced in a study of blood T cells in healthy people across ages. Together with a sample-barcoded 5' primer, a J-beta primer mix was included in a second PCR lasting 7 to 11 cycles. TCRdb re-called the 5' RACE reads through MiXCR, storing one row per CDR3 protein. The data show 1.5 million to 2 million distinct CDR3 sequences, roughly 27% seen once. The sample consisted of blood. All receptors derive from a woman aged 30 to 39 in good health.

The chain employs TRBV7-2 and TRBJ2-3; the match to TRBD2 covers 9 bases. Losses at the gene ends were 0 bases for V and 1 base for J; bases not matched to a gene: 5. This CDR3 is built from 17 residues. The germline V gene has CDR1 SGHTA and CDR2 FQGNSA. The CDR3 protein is CASSLAKAGGGTDTQYF. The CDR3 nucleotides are TGTGCCAGCAGCTTAGCGAAGGCGGGAGGGGGCACAGATACGCAGTATTTT. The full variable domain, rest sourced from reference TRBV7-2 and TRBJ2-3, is GAGVSQSPSNKVTEKGKDVELRCDPISGHTALYWYRQSLGQGLEFLIYFQGNSAPDKSGLPSDRFSAERTGGSVSTLTIQRTQQEDSAVYLCASSLAKAGGGTDTQYFGPGTRLTVL.

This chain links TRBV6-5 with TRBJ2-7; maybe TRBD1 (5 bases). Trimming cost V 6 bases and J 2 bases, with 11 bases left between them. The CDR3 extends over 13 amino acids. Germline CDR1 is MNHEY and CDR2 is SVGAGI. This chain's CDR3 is CASSREPAYEQYF. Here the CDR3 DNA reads TGTGCCAGCAGCAGGGAACCAGCCTACGAGCAGTACTTC.

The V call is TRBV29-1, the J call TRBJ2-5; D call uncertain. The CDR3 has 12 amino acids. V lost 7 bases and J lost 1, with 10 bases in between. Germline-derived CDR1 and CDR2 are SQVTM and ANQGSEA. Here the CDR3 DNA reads TGCAGCGCAAAGAAGACCCAAGAGACCCAGTACTTC. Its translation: CSAKKTQETQYF.

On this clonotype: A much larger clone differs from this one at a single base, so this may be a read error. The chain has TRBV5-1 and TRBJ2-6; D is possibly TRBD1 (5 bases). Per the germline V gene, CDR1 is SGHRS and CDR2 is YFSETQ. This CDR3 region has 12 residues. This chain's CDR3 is CASGSGANVRTF. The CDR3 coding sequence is TGCGCCAGCGGCTCTGGGGCCAACGTCCGGACTTTC.

This chain's CDR3 is CASSSGLRPGETQYF. The CDR3 DNA is TGTGCCAGCAGCTCGGGACTCAGGCCTGGAGAGACCCAGTACTTC. V is TRBV11-2 and J is TRBJ2-5; D possibly corresponds to TRBD2 (6 bases). CDR1 is SGHAT and CDR2 is FQNNGV in the germline V gene. The germline V and J ends were trimmed by 4 bases and 4 bases, with 16 bases remaining between them. The CDR3 is 15 residues long.

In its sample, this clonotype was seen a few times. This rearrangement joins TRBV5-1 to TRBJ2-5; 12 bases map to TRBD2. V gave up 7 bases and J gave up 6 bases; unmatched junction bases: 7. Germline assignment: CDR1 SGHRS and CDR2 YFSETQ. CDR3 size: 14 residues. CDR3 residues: CASRLAGAVKTQYF. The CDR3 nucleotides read TGCGCCAGCCGACTAGCGGGGGCGGTAAAGACCCAGTACTTC.

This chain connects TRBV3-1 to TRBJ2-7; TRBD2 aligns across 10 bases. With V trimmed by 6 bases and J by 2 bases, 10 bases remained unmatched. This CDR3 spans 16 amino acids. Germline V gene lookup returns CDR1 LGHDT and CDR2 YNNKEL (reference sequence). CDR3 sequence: CASRKSGTSATYEQYF. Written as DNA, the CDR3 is TGTGCCAGCAGAAAGTCCGGGACTAGCGCTACCTACGAGCAGTACTTC.

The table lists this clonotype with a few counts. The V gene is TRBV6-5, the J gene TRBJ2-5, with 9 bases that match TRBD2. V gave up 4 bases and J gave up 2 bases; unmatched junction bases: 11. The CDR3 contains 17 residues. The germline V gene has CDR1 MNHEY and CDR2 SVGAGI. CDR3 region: CASSSAAVAGEQETQYF. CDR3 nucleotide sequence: TGTGCCAGCAGTTCCGCAGCGGTAGCGGGGGAACAAGAGACCCAGTACTTC.

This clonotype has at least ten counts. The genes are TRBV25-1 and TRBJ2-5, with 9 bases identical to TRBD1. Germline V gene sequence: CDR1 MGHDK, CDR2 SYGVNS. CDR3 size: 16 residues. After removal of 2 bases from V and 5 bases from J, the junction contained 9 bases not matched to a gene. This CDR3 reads CASSEKRQGGDETQYF. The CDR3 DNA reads TGTGCCAGCAGTGAAAAGCGACAGGGGGGCGATGAGACCCAGTACTTC. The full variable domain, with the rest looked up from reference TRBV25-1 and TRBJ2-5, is EADIYQTPRYLVIGTGKKITLECSQTMGHDKMYWYQQDPGMELHLIHYSYGVNSTEKGDLSSESTVSRIRTEHFPLTLESARPSHTSQYLCASSEKRQGGDETQYFGPGTRLLVL.

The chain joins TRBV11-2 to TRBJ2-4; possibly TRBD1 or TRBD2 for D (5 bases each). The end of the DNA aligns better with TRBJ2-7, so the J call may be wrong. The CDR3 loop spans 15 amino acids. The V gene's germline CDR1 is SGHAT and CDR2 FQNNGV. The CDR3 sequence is CASSFLARGSYEQYF. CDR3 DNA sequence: TGTGCCAGCAGCTTCTTAGCGAGGGGAAGCTACGAGCAGTACTTC.